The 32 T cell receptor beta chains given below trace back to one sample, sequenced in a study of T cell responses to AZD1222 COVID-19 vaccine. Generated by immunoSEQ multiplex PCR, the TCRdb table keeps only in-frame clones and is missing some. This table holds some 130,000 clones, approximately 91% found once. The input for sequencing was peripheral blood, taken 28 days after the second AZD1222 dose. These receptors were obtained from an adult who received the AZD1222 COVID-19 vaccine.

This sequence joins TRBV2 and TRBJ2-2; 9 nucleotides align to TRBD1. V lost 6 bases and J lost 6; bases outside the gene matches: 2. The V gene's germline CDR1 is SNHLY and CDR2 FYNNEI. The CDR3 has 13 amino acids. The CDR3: CASRRQGAGELFF. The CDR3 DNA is TGTGCCAGCAGACGACAGGGGGCCGGGGAGCTGTTTTTT.

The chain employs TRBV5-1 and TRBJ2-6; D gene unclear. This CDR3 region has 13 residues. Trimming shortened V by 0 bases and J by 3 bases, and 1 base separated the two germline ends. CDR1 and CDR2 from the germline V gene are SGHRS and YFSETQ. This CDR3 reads CASSLVGANVLTF. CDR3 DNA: TGCGCCAGCAGCTTGGTTGGGGCCAACGTCCTGACTTTC.

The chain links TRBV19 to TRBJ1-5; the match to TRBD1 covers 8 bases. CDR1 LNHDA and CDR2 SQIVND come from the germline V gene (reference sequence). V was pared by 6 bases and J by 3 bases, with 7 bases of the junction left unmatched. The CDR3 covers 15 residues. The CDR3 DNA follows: TGTGCCAGTAGCTCCGGGACAGGCCTCAATCAGCCCCAGCATTTT. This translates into CASSSGTGLNQPQHF.

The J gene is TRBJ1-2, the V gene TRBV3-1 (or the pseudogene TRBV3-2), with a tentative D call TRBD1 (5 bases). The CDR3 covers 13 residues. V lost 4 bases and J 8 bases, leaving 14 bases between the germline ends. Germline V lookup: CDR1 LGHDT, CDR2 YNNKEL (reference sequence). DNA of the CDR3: TGTGCCAGCAGCCCCCCGGGGGGTTTAGGCTACACCTTC. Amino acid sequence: CASSPPGGLGYTF.

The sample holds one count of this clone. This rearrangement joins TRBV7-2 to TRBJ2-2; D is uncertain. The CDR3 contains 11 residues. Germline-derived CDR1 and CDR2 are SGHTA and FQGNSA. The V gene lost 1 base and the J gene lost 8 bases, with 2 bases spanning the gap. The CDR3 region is CASSLVGELFF. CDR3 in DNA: TGTGCCAGCAGCTTAGTTGGGGAGCTGTTTTTT.

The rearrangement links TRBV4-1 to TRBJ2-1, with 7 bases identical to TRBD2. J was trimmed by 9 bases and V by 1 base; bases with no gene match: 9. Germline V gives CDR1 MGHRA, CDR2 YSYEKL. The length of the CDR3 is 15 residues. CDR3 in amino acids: CASSQVGRRETEQFF. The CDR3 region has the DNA TGCGCCAGCAGCCAAGTGGGTAGGCGGGAGACTGAGCAGTTCTTC.

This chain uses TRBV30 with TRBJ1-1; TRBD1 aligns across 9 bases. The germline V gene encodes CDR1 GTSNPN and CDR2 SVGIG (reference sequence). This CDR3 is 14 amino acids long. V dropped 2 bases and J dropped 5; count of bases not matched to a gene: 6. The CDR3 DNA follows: TGTGCCTGGAGTCAGGGACAGGGATGGACTGAAGCTTTCTTT. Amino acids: CAWSQGQGWTEAFF.

The chain's CDR3 is CASSLTDGNQPQHF. The CDR3 DNA follows: TGTGCCAGCAGCTTAACAGACGGGAATCAGCCCCAGCATTTT. The chain couples TRBV7-3 to TRBJ1-5; D not certain. This CDR3 spans 14 amino acids. V was trimmed by 0 bases and J by 4 bases, leaving 7 bases between them. Germline CDR1 is SGHTA and CDR2 is FQGTGA.

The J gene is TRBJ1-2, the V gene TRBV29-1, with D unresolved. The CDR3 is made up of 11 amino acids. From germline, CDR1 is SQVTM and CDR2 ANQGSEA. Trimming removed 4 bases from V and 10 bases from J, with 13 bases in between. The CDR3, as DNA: TGCAGCGTTGTAGGAGGACGGGTCTACACCTTC. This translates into CSVVGGRVYTF.

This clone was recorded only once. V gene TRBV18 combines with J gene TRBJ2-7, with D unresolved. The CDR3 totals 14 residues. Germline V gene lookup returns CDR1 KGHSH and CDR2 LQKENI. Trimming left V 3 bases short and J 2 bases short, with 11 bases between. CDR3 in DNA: TGTGCCAGCTCACCTGGCGTTGTAACCTACGAGCAGTACTTC. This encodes CASSPGVVTYEQYF. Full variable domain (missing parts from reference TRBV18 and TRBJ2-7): NAGVMQNPRHLVRRRGQEARLRCSPMKGHSHVYWYRQLPEEGLKFMVYLQKENIIDESGMPKERFSAEFPKEGPSILRIQQVVRGDSAAYFCASSPGVVTYEQYFGPGTRLTVT.

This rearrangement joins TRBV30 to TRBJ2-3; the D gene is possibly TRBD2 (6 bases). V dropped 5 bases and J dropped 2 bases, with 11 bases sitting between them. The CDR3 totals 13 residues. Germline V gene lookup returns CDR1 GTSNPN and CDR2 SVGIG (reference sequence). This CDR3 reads CAWGWGLTDTQYF. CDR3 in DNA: TGTGCCTGGGGGTGGGGACTCACAGATACGCAGTATTTT.

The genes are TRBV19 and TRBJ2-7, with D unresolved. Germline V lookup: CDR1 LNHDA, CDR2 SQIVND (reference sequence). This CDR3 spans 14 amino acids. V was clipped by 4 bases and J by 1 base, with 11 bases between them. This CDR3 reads CASSKSLSSYEQYV. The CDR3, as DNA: TGTGCCAGTAGTAAGTCCTTATCTTCCTACGAGCAGTACGTC.

The chain's CDR3 is CASSLEGGSYNEQFF. Here the CDR3 DNA reads TGCGCCAGCAGCTTGGAAGGTGGCTCCTACAATGAGCAGTTCTTC. This chain links TRBV5-1 with TRBJ2-1; D gene uncertain. Germline loops: CDR1 SGHRS, CDR2 YFSETQ. With 0 bases removed from V and 0 bases from J, the gap between germline ends came to 7 bases. CDR3 size: 15 residues.

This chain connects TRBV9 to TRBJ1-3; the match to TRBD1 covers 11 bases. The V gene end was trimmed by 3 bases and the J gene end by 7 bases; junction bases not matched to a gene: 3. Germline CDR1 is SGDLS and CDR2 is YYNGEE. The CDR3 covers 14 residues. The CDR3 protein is CASSGGQGGNTIYF. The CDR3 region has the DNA TGTGCCAGCAGCGGGGGACAGGGGGGCAACACCATATATTTT.

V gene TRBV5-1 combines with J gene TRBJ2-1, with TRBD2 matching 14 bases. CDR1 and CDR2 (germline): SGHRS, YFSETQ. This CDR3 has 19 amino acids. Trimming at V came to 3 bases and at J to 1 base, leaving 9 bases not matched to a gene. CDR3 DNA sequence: TGCGCCAGCAGCTGGCCGGGACTAGCGGGAGAAGGGTCCTACAATGAGCAGTTCTTC. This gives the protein CASSWPGLAGEGSYNEQFF.

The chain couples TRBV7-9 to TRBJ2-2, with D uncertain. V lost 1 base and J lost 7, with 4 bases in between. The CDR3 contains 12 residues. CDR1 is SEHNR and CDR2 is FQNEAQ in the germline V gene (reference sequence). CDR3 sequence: CASSLVRGELFF. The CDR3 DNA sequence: TGTGCCAGCAGCTTAGTACGCGGGGAGCTGTTTTTT.

The CDR3 DNA reads TGTGCCAGCAGCTCGTGGACTGACTACGAGCAGTACGTC. Protein product: CASSSWTDYEQYV. V gene TRBV7-2 combines with J gene TRBJ2-7; D may be TRBD2 (5 bases). From germline, CDR1 is SGHTA and CDR2 FQGNSA. V lost 4 bases and J 3 bases, leaving 10 bases between the germline ends. The CDR3 spans 13 residues.

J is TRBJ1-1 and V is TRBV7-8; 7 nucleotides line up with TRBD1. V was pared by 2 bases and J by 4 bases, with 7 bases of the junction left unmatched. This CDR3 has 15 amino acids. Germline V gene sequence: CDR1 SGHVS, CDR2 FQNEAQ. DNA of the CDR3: TGTGCCAGCAGCTTAACGAGGGGGCGAGGCACTGAAGCTTTCTTT. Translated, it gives CASSLTRGRGTEAFF. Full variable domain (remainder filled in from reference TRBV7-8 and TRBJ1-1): GAGVSQSPRYKVAKRGQDVALRCDPISGHVSLFWYQQALGQGPEFLTYFQNEAQLDKSGLPSDRFFAERPEGSVSTLKIQRTQQEDSAVYLCASSLTRGRGTEAFFGQGTRLTVV.

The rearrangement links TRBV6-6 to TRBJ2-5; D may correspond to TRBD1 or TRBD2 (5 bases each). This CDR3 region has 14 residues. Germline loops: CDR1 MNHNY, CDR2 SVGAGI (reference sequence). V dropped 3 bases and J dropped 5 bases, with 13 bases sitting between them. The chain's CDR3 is CASSYLYGGETQYF. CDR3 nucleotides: TGTGCCAGCAGTTATCTTTATGGGGGTGAGACCCAGTACTTC.

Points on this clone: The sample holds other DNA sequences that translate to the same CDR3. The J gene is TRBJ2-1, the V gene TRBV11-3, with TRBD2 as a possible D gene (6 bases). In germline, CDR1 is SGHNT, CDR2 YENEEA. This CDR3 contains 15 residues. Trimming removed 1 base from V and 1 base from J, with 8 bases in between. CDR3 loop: CASSLVAGSYNEQFF. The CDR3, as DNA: TGTGCCAGCAGCTTAGTGGCGGGATCCTACAATGAGCAGTTCTTC.

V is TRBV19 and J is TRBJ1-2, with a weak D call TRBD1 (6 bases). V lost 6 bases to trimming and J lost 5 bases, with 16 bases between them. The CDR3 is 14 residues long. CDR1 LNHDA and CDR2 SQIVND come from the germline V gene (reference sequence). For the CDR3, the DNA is TGTGCCAGTAGCACAGGGCCCCCTCTTTATGGCTACACCTTC. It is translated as CASSTGPPLYGYTF.

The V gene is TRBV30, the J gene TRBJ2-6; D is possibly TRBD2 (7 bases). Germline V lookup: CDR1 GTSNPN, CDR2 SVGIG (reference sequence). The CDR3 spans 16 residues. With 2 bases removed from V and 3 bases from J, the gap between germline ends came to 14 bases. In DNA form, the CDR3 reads TGTGCCTGGAGTCAACCCGGGGGGCATGGGGCCAACGTCCTGACTTTC. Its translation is CAWSQPGGHGANVLTF.

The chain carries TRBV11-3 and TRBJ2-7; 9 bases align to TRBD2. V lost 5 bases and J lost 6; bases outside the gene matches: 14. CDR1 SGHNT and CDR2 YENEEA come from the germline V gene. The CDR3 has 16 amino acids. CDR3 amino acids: CASSPNGLARTGEQYV. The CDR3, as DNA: TGTGCCAGCAGCCCAAACGGACTAGCGAGGACGGGCGAGCAGTACGTC.

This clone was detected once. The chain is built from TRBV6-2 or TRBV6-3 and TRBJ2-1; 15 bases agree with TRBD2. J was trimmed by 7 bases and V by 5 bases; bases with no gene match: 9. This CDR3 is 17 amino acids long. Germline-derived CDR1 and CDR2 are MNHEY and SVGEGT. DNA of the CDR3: TGTGCCAGCAGTAACGGACTAGCGGGAGGGCTCGTGAATGAGCAGTTCTTC. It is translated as CASSNGLAGGLVNEQFF.

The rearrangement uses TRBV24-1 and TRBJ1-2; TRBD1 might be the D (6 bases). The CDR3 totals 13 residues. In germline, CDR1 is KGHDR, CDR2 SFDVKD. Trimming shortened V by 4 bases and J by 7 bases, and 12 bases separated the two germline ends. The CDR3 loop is CATSEEKGGGYTF. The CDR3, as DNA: TGTGCCACCAGTGAGGAAAAGGGGGGTGGCTACACCTTC.

The CDR3 DNA is TGTGCCAGCTCACGCAGGGACGCCGGGGAGCTGTTTTTT. Amino acids: CASSRRDAGELFF. The V call is TRBV18, the J call TRBJ2-2; D possibly uses TRBD1 or TRBD2 (5 bases each). The germline V gene has CDR1 KGHSH and CDR2 LQKENI. The CDR3 is made up of 13 amino acids. Deletions cut 4 bases from V and 6 bases from J, with 9 bases between.

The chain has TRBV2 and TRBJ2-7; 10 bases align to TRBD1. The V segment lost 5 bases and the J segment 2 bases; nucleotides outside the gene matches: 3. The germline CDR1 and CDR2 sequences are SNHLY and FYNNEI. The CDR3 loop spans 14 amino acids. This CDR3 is CASSRQGAAYEQYV. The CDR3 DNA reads TGTGCCAGCAGTAGACAGGGGGCCGCCTACGAGCAGTACGTC.

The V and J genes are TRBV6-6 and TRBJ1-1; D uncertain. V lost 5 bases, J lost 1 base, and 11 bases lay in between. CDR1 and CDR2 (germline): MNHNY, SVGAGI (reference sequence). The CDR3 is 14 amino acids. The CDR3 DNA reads TGTGCCAGCAGTAACGGGTTGGGGAACACTGAAGCTTTCTTT. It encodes CASSNGLGNTEAFF.

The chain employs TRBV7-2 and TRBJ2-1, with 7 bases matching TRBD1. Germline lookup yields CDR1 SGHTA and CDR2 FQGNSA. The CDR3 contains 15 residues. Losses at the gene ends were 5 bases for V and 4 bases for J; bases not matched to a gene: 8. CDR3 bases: TGTGCCAGCAGCCCCCGGGACAGAATATACAATGAGCAGTTCTTC. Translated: CASSPRDRIYNEQFF.

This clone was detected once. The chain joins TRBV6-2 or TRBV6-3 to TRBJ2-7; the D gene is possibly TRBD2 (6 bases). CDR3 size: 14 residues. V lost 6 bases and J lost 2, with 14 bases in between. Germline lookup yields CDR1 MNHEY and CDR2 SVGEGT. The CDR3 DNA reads TGTGCCAGCAGCCGGGACTCGGGACCCTACGAGCAGTACGTC. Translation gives CASSRDSGPYEQYV.

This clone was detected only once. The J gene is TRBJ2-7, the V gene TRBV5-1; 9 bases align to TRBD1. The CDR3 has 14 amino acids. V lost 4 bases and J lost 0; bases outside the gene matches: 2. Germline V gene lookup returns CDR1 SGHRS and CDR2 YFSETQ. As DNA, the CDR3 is TGCGCCAGCAGCGGGGGACAGGGCTCCTACGAGCAGTACTTC. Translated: CASSGGQGSYEQYF. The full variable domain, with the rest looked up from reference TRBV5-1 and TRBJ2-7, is KAGVTQTPRYLIKTRGQQVTLSCSPISGHRSVSWYQQTPGQGLQFLFEYFSETQRNKGNFPGRFSGRQFSNSRSEMNVSTLELGDSALYLCASSGGQGSYEQYFGPGTRLTVT.

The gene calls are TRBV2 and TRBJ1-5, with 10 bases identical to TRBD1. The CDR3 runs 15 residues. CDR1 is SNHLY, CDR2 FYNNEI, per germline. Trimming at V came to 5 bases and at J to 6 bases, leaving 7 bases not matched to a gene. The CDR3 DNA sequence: TGTGCCAGCAGTACCCGGACAGGGGGGGGTCAGCCCCAGCATTTT. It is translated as CASSTRTGGGQPQHF.